The TCR beta chain under discussion was sequenced for a study of cytomegalovirus exposure and HLA in healthy donors. Concerning this clone: Its specificity is not known.

General study points: Researchers had no immune exposure information except CMV serostatus available.

The PCR made use of 60 Vbeta and 13 Jbeta primers. Sequenced by immunoSEQ multiplex PCR; TCRdb stores in-frame clones only, minus some. The sample has about 160,000 clones, around 79% seen once. This clonotype was sampled from a woman in her fifties or sixties in good health and CMV-seropositive. The specimen was PBMCs.

Here the CDR3 reads CASRLTGTSYEQYF. The CDR3 DNA reads as TGTGCCAGCAGGTTGACAGGGACCTCCTACGAGCAGTACTTC. V usage is TRBV6-6 and J usage is TRBJ2-7; 7 nucleotides match TRBD1. Trimming at V came to 6 bases and at J to 0 bases, leaving 5 bases not matched to a gene. Germline CDR1 reads MNHNY; CDR2 reads SVGAGI (reference sequence). The CDR3 is 14 amino acids.